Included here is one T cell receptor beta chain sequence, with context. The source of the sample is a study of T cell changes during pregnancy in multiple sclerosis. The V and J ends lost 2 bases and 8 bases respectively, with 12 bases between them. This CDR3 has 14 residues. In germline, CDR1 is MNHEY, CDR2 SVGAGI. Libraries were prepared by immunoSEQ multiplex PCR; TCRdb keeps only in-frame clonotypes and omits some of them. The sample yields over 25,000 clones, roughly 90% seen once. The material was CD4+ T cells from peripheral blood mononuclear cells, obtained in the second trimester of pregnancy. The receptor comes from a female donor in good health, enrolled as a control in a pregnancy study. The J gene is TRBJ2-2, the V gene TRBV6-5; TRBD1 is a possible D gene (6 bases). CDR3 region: CASSYPGQFGELFF. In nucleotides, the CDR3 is TGTGCCAGCAGTTACCCCGGACAGTTTGGGGAGCTGTTTTTT.